Presented here are 23 T cell receptor beta chains from one specimen sequenced in a study of identical twins. MiXCR, applied by TCRdb to the 5' RACE reads, yields one record per CDR3 protein. Of more than 650,000 distinct CDR3 sequences in the sample, around 6.1% were seen once. Sequencing was performed on naive T cells sorted from blood. Receptor source: a man in his late teens or twenties in good health.

The rearrangement uses TRBV29-1 and TRBJ2-7; 7 bases line up with TRBD1. There are 12 residues in the CDR3. V gave up 5 bases and J gave up 2 bases; unmatched junction bases: 3. Germline loops: CDR1 SQVTM, CDR2 ANQGSEA. The CDR3 reads CSVLDRAYEQYV. The CDR3 DNA reads as TGCAGCGTTTTAGACAGGGCCTACGAGCAGTACGTC.

This chain links TRBV6-1 with TRBJ1-4; D remains ambiguous. V dropped 6 bases and J dropped 0 bases, with 11 bases sitting between them. Germline assignment: CDR1 MNHNS and CDR2 SASEGT. This CDR3 has 15 amino acids. CDR3: CASRPPSATNEKLFF. CDR3 coding DNA: TGTGCCAGCAGACCTCCTAGTGCAACTAATGAAAAACTGTTTTTT.

This clonotype was found many times. The chain couples TRBV4-1 to TRBJ2-1; the D is unclear. This CDR3 has 13 residues. From germline, CDR1 is MGHRA and CDR2 YSYEKL. V was cut by 1 base and J by 9 bases, with 10 bases left in between. This CDR3 is CASSQVTLSEQFF. The CDR3 DNA follows: TGCGCCAGCAGCCAAGTTACCCTTTCTGAGCAGTTCTTC.

Ten or more counts support this clonotype. J is TRBJ1-1 and V is TRBV7-9; D ambiguous. The CDR3 has 11 amino acids. The ends were cut back, 9 bases at V and 5 bases at J, with 10 bases in the middle. The V gene's germline CDR1 is SEHNR and CDR2 FQNEAQ (reference sequence). CDR3 protein: CASLKDTEAFF. CDR3 DNA sequence: TGTGCCAGTCTAAAGGATACTGAAGCTTTCTTT.

This clonotype was found a few times. This chain connects TRBV7-8 to TRBJ2-3, with 10 bases that match TRBD2. From germline, CDR1 is SGHVS and CDR2 FQNEAQ. V lost 2 bases to trimming and J lost 4 bases; unmatched junction nucleotides: 3. This CDR3 comprises 15 residues. CDR3 coding DNA: TGTGCCAGCAGCTTAATAGCGGGAGGCGCAGATACGCAGTATTTT. It encodes CASSLIAGGADTQYF.

This clonotype was counted many times. The chain is built from TRBV5-8 and TRBJ2-7; D is possibly TRBD2 (5 bases). V gave up 0 bases and J gave up 4 bases, with 11 bases separating them. Per the germline V gene, CDR1 is SGHTS and CDR2 is YDEGEE. CDR3 length: 14 residues. DNA for the CDR3: TGTGCCAGCAGCTTGGGAGGGATCACTTACGAGCAGTACTTC. This sequence encodes CASSLGGITYEQYF. The variable domain in full, with the rest retrieved from reference TRBV5-8 and TRBJ2-7, is EAGVTQSPTHLIKTRGQQATLRCSPISGHTSVYWYQQALGLGLQFLLWYDEGEERNRGNFPPRFSGRQFPNYSSELNVNALELEDSALYLCASSLGGITYEQYFGPGTRLTVT.

Ten or more counts support this clonotype. The chain combines TRBV5-1 with TRBJ2-3; D possibly uses TRBD1 or TRBD2 (5 bases each). The CDR3 contains 16 residues. Germline CDR1 reads SGHRS; CDR2 reads YFSETQ. V lost 4 bases to trimming and J lost 0 bases, with 15 bases between them. The CDR3 nucleotides read TGCGCCAGCAGCACAGGACTGATTCCTAGCACAGATACGCAGTATTTT. Amino acid sequence: CASSTGLIPSTDTQYF.

This clonotype was detected many times. The chain's CDR3 is CASSSESYEQYV. CDR3 sequence (DNA): TGTGCCAGCAGTTCTGAATCCTACGAGCAGTACGTC. The chain has TRBV12-3 or TRBV12-4 and TRBJ2-7; D uncertain. V dropped 4 bases and J dropped 1 base, with 5 bases sitting between them. The CDR3 totals 12 residues.

This clonotype has ten or more counts. The chain recombines TRBV20-1 with TRBJ2-4; 7 positions match TRBD2. This CDR3 region has 14 residues. Germline trimming cut 3 bases from V and 8 bases from J; bases unmatched to any gene: 10. Germline V gives CDR1 DFQATT, CDR2 SNEGSKA (reference sequence). The CDR3 coding sequence is TGCAGTGCTAGTGCGTTGCGGGAGAACTACATTCAGTACTTC. This translates into CSASALRENYIQYF.

This clonotype has more than one count but fewer than ten. V gene TRBV2 combines with J gene TRBJ2-7; 10 bases agree with TRBD1. With 10 bases clipped from V and 6 bases from J, the junction kept 9 bases outside the gene matches. CDR1 and CDR2 (germline): SNHLY, FYNNEI. The CDR3 contains 13 residues. CDR3 coding DNA: TGTGCCATCCTGACTGGGACAGGGGTCGAGCAGTACTTC. Translated, it gives CAILTGTGVEQYF.

V usage is TRBV7-2 and J usage is TRBJ1-2; D gene uncertain. With 5 bases removed from V and 4 bases from J, the gap between germline ends came to 11 bases. Germline V gives CDR1 SGHTA, CDR2 FQGNSA. The CDR3 consists of 13 residues. CDR3 DNA sequence: TGTGCCAGCAGCCTGTACCATCTCTATGGCTACACCTTC. Protein sequence: CASSLYHLYGYTF.

This clonotype was seen ten or more times. The genes are TRBV11-2 and TRBJ2-7; D gene uncertain. The germline V and J ends were trimmed by 3 bases and 2 bases, with 8 bases remaining between them. CDR3 size: 13 residues. From germline, CDR1 is SGHAT and CDR2 FQNNGV. The chain's CDR3 is CASSLGRPYEQYV. In DNA form, the CDR3 reads TGTGCCAGCAGCTTGGGCCGACCCTACGAGCAGTACGTC.

This clonotype was observed a handful of times. The chain recombines TRBV7-2 with TRBJ2-4; no clear D gene. This CDR3 has 15 residues. The ends were cut back, 1 base at V and 5 bases at J, with 12 bases in the middle. Germline-derived CDR1 and CDR2 are SGHTA and FQGNSA. CDR3 sequence: CASSLVDVTENIQYF. Here the CDR3 DNA reads TGTGCCAGCAGCTTAGTCGACGTTACGGAAAACATTCAGTACTTC. Combining the CDR3 with reference TRBV7-2 and TRBJ2-4 gives the whole variable domain GAGVSQSPSNKVTEKGKDVELRCDPISGHTALYWYRQSLGQGLEFLIYFQGNSAPDKSGLPSDRFSAERTGGSVSTLTIQRTQQEDSAVYLCASSLVDVTENIQYFGAGTRLSVL.

The V and J genes are TRBV18 and TRBJ1-2, with TRBD1 identical over 11 bases. The V segment lost 3 bases and the J segment 6 bases; nucleotides outside the gene matches: 6. Per germline, CDR1 KGHSH and CDR2 LQKENI. This CDR3 has 15 amino acids. CDR3 residues: CASSPGQGAADGYTF. As DNA, the CDR3 is TGTGCCAGCTCACCTGGACAGGGGGCGGCGGATGGCTACACCTTC. Full variable domain (rest looked up from reference TRBV18 and TRBJ1-2): NAGVMQNPRHLVRRRGQEARLRCSPMKGHSHVYWYRQLPEEGLKFMVYLQKENIIDESGMPKERFSAEFPKEGPSILRIQQVVRGDSAAYFCASSPGQGAADGYTFGSGTRLTVV.

This clonotype showed up many times. The chain couples TRBV24-1 to TRBJ2-1; 7 positions agree with TRBD2. V shed 2 bases, J shed 6 bases, and the junction held 9 bases outside the gene matches. CDR1 and CDR2 (germline): KGHDR, SFDVKD. The CDR3 has 16 amino acids. The CDR3 DNA is TGTGCCACCAGTGATTCTAGCGGACAACTTTTCAATGAGCAGTTCTTC. Translation gives CATSDSSGQLFNEQFF.

The chain carries TRBV7-6 and TRBJ2-1, with D perhaps TRBD2 (5 bases). CDR1 SGHVS and CDR2 FNYEAQ come from the germline V gene. CDR3 length: 14 amino acids. Trimming pared 4 bases from V and 6 bases from J, leaving 13 bases between. The CDR3 DNA is TGTGCCAGCAGCTCAAGACCGGGATCCAATGAGCAGTTCTTC. It yields the protein CASSSRPGSNEQFF.

About this clonotype itself: As the CDR3 is not closed by the conserved phenylalanine or tryptophan, this likely results from a read error. The gene calls are TRBV4-2 and TRBJ1-2; no clear D. CDR1 and CDR2 (germline): LGHNA, YNFKEQ. The CDR3 totals 13 residues. V lost 0 bases, J lost 6 bases, and 8 bases lay in between. The CDR3 nucleotides are TGTGCCAGCAGCCAAGAGCTCCGGGATGGCTACACCTCC. Translation: CASSQELRDGYTS.

This chain joins TRBV12-3 or TRBV12-4 and TRBJ1-2, with a possible D match to TRBD1 (6 bases). The V and J ends lost 4 bases and 4 bases respectively, with 22 bases between them. The CDR3 has 17 residues. CDR3 sequence reads: CASSSTGRVDPSYGYTF. The CDR3 DNA reads as TGTGCCAGCAGTTCAACAGGGAGGGTCGACCCGTCCTATGGCTACACCTTC.

The rearrangement joins TRBV7-8 to TRBJ2-7, with D tentatively TRBD1 (5 bases). Trimming took off 1 base at V and 7 bases at J, with 14 bases between the two ends. Germline V gene data show CDR1 as SGHVS and CDR2 as FQNEAQ. CDR3 length: 14 residues. The CDR3 protein is CASSLVGPGREQYF. CDR3 coding DNA: TGTGCCAGCAGCTTAGTCGGGCCAGGGCGGGAGCAGTACTTC.

This clonotype has at least ten counts. The genes are TRBV6-1 and TRBJ2-3; tentative D call: TRBD1 (5 bases). Germline values: CDR1 MNHNS, CDR2 SASEGT. The CDR3 is 15 amino acids. V lost 8 bases, J lost 2 bases, and 17 bases lay in between. The CDR3 loop is CASRQGRFSTDTQYF. The CDR3 bases are TGTGCCAGCCGGCAGGGAAGATTTTCCACAGATACGCAGTATTTT.

This clonotype has just a few counts. The genes are TRBV6-2 or TRBV6-3 and TRBJ1-5; 9 nucleotides match TRBD1. The CDR3 contains 14 residues. Germline V CDR1 and CDR2: MNHEY, SVGEGT. J was trimmed by 5 bases and V by 6 bases; bases with no gene match: 5. This CDR3 reads CASSPGQGYQPQHF. CDR3 coding DNA: TGTGCCAGCAGCCCGGGACAGGGTTATCAGCCCCAGCATTTT.

This clonotype has a handful of counts. The chain uses TRBV4-3 and TRBJ1-1; D might be TRBD1 (6 bases). V lost 4 bases to trimming and J lost 0 bases, with 12 bases between them. CDR3 length: 15 residues. CDR1 is LGHNA and CDR2 is YSLEER in the germline V gene. The CDR3 DNA reads TGCGCCAGCAGCCGGTCTTGGGACATGAACACTGAAGCTTTCTTT. It is translated as CASSRSWDMNTEAFF.

This clonotype was detected only a few times. This rearrangement joins TRBV20-1 to TRBJ2-1, with D possibly TRBD1 on 5 matching bases. Germline V gene sequence: CDR1 DFQATT, CDR2 SNEGSKA (reference sequence). The V and J ends lost 3 bases and 4 bases respectively, with 16 bases between them. CDR3 length equals 15 residues. The CDR3 coding sequence is TGCAGTGCTAGCTTTTCGGGCAGGGAATACAATGAGCAGTTCTTC. This encodes CSASFSGREYNEQFF.